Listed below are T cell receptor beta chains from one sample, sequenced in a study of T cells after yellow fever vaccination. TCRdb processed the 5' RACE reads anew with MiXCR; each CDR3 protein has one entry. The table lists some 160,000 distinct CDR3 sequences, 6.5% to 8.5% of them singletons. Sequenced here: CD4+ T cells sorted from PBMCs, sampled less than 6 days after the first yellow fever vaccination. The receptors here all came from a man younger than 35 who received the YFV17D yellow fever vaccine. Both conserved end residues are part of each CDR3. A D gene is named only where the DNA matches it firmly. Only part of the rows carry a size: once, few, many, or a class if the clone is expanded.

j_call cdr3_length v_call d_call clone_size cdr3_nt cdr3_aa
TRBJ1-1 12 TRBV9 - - TGTGCCAGCAGCTTACCTCAGGGGGAAGCTTTCTTT CASSLPQGEAFF
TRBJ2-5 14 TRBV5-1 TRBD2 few TGCGCCAGCAGCTCGACTAGCGGTGCGGAGACCCAGTACTTC CASSSTSGAETQYF
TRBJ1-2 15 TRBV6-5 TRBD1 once TGTGCCAGCAGTTCCGACCGGGACAGGATGCATGGCTACACCTTC CASSSDRDRMHGYTF
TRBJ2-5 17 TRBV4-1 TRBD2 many TGCGCCAGCAGCCAAGATCCATGGGGCGGGGGGCAAGAGACCCAGTACTTC CASSQDPWGGGQETQYF
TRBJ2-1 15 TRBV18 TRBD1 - TGTGCCAGCTCACCACCGGGACAGGGAAGATGGGAGCAGTTCTTC CASSPPGQGRWEQFF
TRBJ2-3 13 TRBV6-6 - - TGTGCCAGCAGTTACCCCTCCACAGATACGCAGTATTTT CASSYPSTDTQYF
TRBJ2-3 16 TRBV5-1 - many TGCGCCAGCAGCTCACCGACTCTTACCCACACAGATACGCAGTATTTT CASSSPTLTHTDTQYF
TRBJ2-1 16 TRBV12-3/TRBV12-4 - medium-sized TGTGCCAGCAGTCCCCCCAGGGCTAGCCCTAACAATGAGCAGTTCTTC CASSPPRASPNNEQFF
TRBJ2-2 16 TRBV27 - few TGTGCCAGCAGGACCAAGACCACATCAAACACCGGGGAGCTGTTTTTT CASRTKTTSNTGELFF
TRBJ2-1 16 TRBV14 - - TGTGCCAGCAGCCAAGATTTCTCAGGGACGTACAATGAGCAGTTCTTC CASSQDFSGTYNEQFF
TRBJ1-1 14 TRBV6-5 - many TGTGCCAGCAGTTACTCGCTCCGTAGAGAAAAAGCTTTCTTT CASSYSLRREKAFF
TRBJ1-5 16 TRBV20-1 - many TGCAGTGCTCCCCGGGCAGGGCGAGGCGGTGATCAGCCCCAGCATTTT CSAPRAGRGGDQPQHF
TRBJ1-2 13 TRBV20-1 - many TGCAGTGCTAGGGGATATAAGGGCTATGGCTACACCTTC CSARGYKGYGYTF
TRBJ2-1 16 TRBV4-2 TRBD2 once TGTGCCAGCAGCCAAGTCGGGCGGGGGGGTGGCTATGAGCAGTTCTTC CASSQVGRGGGYEQFF
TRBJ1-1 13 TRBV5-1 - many TGCGCCAGCAGTTTTTCTTCGAACACTGAAGCTTTCTTT CASSFSSNTEAFF
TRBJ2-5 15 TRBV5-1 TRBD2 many TGCGCCAGCAGCTATCTAGCGGGGGACGGAGAGACCCAGTACTTC CASSYLAGDGETQYF
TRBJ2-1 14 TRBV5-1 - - TGCGCCAGCAGCTTGCAGGAATCCTACAATGAGCAGTTCTTC CASSLQESYNEQFF
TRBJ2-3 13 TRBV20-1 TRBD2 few TGCAGTGCCCCAGCGGGGGGGACAGATACGCAGTATTTT CSAPAGGTDTQYF
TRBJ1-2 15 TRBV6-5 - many TGTGCCAGCAGTTACTCGGGCCAGGGAGACTATGGCTACACCTTC CASSYSGQGDYGYTF
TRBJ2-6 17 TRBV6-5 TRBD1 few TGTGCCAGCAGAGGTGGACAGGGGCCCTCTGGGGCCAACGTCCTGACTTTC CASRGGQGPSGANVLTF
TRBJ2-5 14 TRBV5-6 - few TGTGCCAGCAGCCCCACCCTCCAAGAGAGGACCCAGTACTTC CASSPTLQERTQYF
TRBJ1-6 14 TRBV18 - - TGTGCCAGCTCACCACAGGGGAAGGATTCACCCCTCCACTTT CASSPQGKDSPLHF
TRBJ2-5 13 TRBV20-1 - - TGCAGTGCTGGATCAATTATTCAAGAGACCCAGTACTTC CSAGSIIQETQYF
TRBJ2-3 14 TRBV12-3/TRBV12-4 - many TGTGCCAGCAGTTTTTCCGGGGTTACAGATACGCAGTATTTT CASSFSGVTDTQYF
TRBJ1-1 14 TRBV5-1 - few TGCGCCAGCAACTTGGGGGGGAGCGCCACTGAAGCTTTCTTT CASNLGGSATEAFF
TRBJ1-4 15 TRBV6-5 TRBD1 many TGTGCCAGCAGCTTCCCTGGACAGGGAGGGGAAAAACTGTTTTTT CASSFPGQGGEKLFF
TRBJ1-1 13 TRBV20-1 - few TGCAGTGCTAGCGGCCAGGGTGGGACTGAAGCTTTCTTT CSASGQGGTEAFF
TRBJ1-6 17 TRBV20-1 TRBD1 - TGCAGTGCTAGAATAGGACAGGGGGCGCTTGGGAATTCACCCCTCCACTTT CSARIGQGALGNSPLHF
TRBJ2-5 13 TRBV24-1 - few TGTGCCACCAGTGATTGGACAGCAGAGACCCAGTACTTC CATSDWTAETQYF
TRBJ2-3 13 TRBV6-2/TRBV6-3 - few TGTGCCAGCTGCCGGGACCCCCGTGATACGCAGTATTTT CASCRDPRDTQYF
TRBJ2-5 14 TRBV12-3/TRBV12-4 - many TGTGCCAGCAGCCCGAGTAGGGCATCAGAGACCCAGTACTTC CASSPSRASETQYF
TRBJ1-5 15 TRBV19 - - TGTGCCAGTAGTATATCGCGACTTAGCAATCAGCCCCAGCATTTT CASSISRLSNQPQHF
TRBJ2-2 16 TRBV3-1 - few TGTGCCAGCAGCTCAGACAGGTACGCGAACACCGGGGAGCTGTTTTTT CASSSDRYANTGELFF
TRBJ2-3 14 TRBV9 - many TGTGCCAGCAGCGTAGTGCCAGCGACAGATACGCAGTATTTT CASSVVPATDTQYF
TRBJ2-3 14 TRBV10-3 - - TGTGCCATCAGTGAGTCCGCTGGAACAGATACGCAGTATTTT CAISESAGTDTQYF
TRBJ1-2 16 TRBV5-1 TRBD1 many TGCGCCAGCAGCTTGGAGGTCGGGGGGACAGATCCTGGCTACACCTTC CASSLEVGGTDPGYTF
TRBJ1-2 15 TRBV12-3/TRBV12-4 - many TGTGCCAGCAGTTTAAGGTCCGGCAGAGCTTATGGCTACACCTTC CASSLRSGRAYGYTF
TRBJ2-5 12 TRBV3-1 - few TGTGCCAGCAGCCAAGATATGGAGACCCAGTACTTC CASSQDMETQYF
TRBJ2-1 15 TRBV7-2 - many TGTGCCAGCAGCTTGGACTCGGGCAGGCGGAATGAGCAGTTCTTC CASSLDSGRRNEQFF
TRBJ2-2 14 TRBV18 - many TGTGCCAGCTCACCAGGGACGGACACCGGGGAGCTGTTTTTT CASSPGTDTGELFF
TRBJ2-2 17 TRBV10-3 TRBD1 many TGTGCCATCAGTGTGGTCGGACAGGGGATAGACACCGGGGAGCTGTTTTTT CAISVVGQGIDTGELFF
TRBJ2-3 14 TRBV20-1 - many TGCAGTGCTTCACAGGTTTCTAGCACAGATACGCAGTATTTT CSASQVSSTDTQYF
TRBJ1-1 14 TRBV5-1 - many TGCGCCAGCAGCTTGGAGGTGATAGGGAATGAAGCTTTCTTT CASSLEVIGNEAFF
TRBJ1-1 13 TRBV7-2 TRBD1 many TGTGCCAGCAGCTTCGCGGACAGGCATGAAGCTTTCTTT CASSFADRHEAFF
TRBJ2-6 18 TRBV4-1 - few TGCGCCAGCAGCCGGAAGCCGGGACGGGTCTCTGGGGCCAACGTCCTGACTTTC CASSRKPGRVSGANVLTF
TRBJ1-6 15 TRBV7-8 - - TGTGCCAGCAGCTTAGCGCCACCGGGTCGTTCACCCCTCCACTTT CASSLAPPGRSPLHF
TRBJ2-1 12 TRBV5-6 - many TGTGCCAGCAGCTTGGCCGTGGCTAGCCAATTCTTC CASSLAVASQFF
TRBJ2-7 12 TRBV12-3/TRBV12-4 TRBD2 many TGTGCCAGCAGTTCAGGACTAGTGGTGCAGTACTTC CASSSGLVVQYF
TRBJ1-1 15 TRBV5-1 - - TGCGCCAGCAGCCCCGACCCGACATCGAACACTGAAGCTTTCTTT CASSPDPTSNTEAFF
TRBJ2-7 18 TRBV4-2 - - TGTGCCAGCAGCCCCCGAGATCCGTGGCGGGGGCGCACCTACGAGCAGTACTTC CASSPRDPWRGRTYEQYF
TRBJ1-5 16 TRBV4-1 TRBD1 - TGCGCCAGCAGCCAATGGACAGGGAGGAGCAATCAGCCCCAGCATTTT CASSQWTGRSNQPQHF